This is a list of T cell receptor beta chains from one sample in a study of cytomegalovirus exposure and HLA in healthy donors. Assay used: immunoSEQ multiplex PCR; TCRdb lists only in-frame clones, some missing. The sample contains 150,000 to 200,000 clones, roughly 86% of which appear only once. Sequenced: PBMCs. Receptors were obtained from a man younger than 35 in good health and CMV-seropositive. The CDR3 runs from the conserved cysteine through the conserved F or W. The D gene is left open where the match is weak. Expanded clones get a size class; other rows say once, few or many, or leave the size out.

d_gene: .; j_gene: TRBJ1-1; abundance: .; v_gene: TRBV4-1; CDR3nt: TGCGCCAGCAGCCAAGATGATAGGAACACTGAAGCTTTCTTT; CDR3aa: CASSQDDRNTEAFF
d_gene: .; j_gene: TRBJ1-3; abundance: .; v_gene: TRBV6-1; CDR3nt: TGTGCCAGCAGGAGTTGGAGATCCTCTGGAAACACCATATATTTT; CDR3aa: CASRSWRSSGNTIYF
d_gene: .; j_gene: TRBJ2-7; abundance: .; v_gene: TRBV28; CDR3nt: TGTGCCAGCACCGACGGGGGTCGTGGTGGGGTTAGGGAGCAGTACTTC; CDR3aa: CASTDGGRGGVREQYF
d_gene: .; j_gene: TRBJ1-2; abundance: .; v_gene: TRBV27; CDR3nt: TGTGCCAGCAGTGGACTGAGAGGTGGCTACACCTTC; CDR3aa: CASSGLRGGYTF
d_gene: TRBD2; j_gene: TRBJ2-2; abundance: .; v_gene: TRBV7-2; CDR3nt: TGTGCCAGCGGGACTAGCGGGGGGGTGAACACCGGGGAGCTGTTTTTT; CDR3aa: CASGTSGGVNTGELFF
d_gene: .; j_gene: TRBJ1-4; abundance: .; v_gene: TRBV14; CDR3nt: TGTGCCAGCAGCCCTCAGCGAGGGATGACTAATGAAAAACTGTTTTTT; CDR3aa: CASSPQRGMTNEKLFF
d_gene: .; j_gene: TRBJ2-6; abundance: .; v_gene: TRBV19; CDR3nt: TGTGCCAGTATGCTTCGGCAGGGTATTTCCGGGGCCAACGTCCTGACTTTC; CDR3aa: CASMLRQGISGANVLTF
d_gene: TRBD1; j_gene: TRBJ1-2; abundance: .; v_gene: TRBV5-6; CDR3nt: TGTGCCAGCAGCGTGGGGCCTCCGGACAGGGGAGGTCAGGACTATGGCTACACCTTC; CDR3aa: CASSVGPPDRGGQDYGYTF
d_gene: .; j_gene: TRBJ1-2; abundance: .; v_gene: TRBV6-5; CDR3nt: TGTGCCAGCAGTTACTGGAGGGGCAGTAACTATGGCTACACCTTC; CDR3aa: CASSYWRGSNYGYTF
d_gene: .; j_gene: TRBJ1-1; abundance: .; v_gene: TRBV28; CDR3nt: TGTGCCAGCAGTATTGAATCGGGGGTGAACACTGAAGCTTTCTTT; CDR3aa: CASSIESGVNTEAFF
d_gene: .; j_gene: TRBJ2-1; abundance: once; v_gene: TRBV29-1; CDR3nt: TGCAGCGCCGGACCCGGGACTGACTACAATGAGCAGTTCTTC; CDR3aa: CSAGPGTDYNEQFF
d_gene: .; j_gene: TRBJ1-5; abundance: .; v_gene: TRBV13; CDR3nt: TGTGCCAGCAGCTTAGGCTATACAGGGCTTGGGCAGCCCCAGCATTTT; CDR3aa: CASSLGYTGLGQPQHF
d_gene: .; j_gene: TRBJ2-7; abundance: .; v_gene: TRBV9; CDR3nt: TGTGCCAGCAGCGCAACTGGGAGCTCCTACGAGCAGTACTTC; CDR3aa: CASSATGSSYEQYF
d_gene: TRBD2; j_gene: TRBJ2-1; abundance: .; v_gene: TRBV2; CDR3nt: TGTGCCAGCAGTCCGACTAGCGGGGGGGTAAGGTACAATGAGCAGTTCTTC; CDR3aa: CASSPTSGGVRYNEQFF
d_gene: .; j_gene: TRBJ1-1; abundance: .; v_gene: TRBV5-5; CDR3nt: TGTGCCAGCAGCTTGGGGGGCTTCGCCACTGAAGCTTTCTTT; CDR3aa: CASSLGGFATEAFF
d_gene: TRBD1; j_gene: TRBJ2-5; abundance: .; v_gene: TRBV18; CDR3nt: TGTGCCAGCTCTCCGCGACAGGGTCTTCTAGAGACCCAGTACTTC; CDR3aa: CASSPRQGLLETQYF
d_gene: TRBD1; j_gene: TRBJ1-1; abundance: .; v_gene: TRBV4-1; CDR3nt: TGCGCCAGCAGCCAGGCTCCGGACAGGGTGCGGACTGAAGCTTTCTTT; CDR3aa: CASSQAPDRVRTEAFF
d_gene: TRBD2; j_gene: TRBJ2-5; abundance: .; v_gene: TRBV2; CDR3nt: TGTGCCAGCAGAAGCGGGGCCGGGACCCAGTACTTC; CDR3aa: CASRSGAGTQYF
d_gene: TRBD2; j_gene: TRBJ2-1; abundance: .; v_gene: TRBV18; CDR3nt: TGTGCCAGCTCCCTACGGACTAGCGGGGATGTCTACAATGAGCAGTTCTTC; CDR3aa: CASSLRTSGDVYNEQFF
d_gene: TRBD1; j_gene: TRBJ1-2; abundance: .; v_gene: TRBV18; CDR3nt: TGTGCCAGCTCACCACAAGGACAGGGCAACTATGGCTACACCTTC; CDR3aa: CASSPQGQGNYGYTF
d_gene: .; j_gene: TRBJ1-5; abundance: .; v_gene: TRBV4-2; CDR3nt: TGTGCCAGCAGCCAAGAGGAGGGGCGTCAGCCCCAGCATTTT; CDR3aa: CASSQEEGRQPQHF
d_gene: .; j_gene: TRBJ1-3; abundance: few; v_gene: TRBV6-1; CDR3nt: TGTGCCAGCAGTGACCTGACAGGAAACACCATATATTTT; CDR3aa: CASSDLTGNTIYF
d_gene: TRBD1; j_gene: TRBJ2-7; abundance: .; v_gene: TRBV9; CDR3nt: TGTGCCAGCAGCGCCCGCCCCCGGGACAGTTTATACGAGCAGTACTTC; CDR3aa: CASSARPRDSLYEQYF
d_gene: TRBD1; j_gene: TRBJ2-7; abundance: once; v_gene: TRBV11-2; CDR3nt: TGTGCCAGCAGCTCGTCCGGGACAGGCAACTACGAGCAGTACTTC; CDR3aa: CASSSSGTGNYEQYF
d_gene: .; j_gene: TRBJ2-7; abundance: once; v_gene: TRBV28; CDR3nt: TGTGCCAGCAGTTTAACGGACTTAGCCTACGAGCAGTACTTC; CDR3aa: CASSLTDLAYEQYF
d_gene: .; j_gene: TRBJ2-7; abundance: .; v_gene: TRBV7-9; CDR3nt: TGTGCCAGCAGCTTTAGGGGGGGGGTCTACGAGCAGTACTTC; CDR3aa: CASSFRGGVYEQYF
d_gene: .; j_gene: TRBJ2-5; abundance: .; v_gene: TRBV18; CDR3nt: TGTGCCAGCTCACCCGCACGGGACAAACTCCAAGAGACCCAGTACTTC; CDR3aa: CASSPARDKLQETQYF